Sequencing of this T cell receptor beta chain was carried out in a study of blood T cells in healthy people across ages. A second PCR of roughly 7 to 11 cycles used a sample-barcoded 5' primer and a J-beta primer mix. TCRdb re-derived calls from the 5' RACE reads in MiXCR, one entry per CDR3 protein. This sample has fewer than 1.5 million distinct CDR3 sequences; around 42% occur once, and the top ten carry approximately 7.9%. Healthy Russian Caucasian donors spanned ages roughly 6 to 90 years. Deletions cut 3 bases from V and 10 bases from J, with 13 bases between. Germline assignment: CDR1 SGHTA and CDR2 FQGNSA. The CDR3 has 13 amino acids.

The J gene is TRBJ2-1, the V gene TRBV7-2, with D unclear. What was sequenced was blood. The receptor was isolated from a woman between 18 and 29 years old in good health. CDR3 sequence (DNA): TGTGCCAGCAGCTTGGATTTGCCCCGAGAGCAGTTCTTC. This encodes CASSLDLPREQFF.